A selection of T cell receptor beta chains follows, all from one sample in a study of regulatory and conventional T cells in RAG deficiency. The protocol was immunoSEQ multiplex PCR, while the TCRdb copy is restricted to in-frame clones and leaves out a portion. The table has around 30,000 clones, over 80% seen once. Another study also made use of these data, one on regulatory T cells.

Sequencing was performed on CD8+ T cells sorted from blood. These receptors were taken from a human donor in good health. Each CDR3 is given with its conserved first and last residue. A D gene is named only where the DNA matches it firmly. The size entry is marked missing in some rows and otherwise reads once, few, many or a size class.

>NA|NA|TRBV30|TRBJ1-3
TGTGCCTGGAGTGTACAGTTTGACAGTTGGGACACCATATATTTT
CAWSVQFDSWDTIYF
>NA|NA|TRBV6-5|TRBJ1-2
TGTGCCAGCAGTCGGACTGCAGATGACTACACCTTC
CASSRTADDYTF
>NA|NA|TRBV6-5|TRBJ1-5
TGTGCCAGCAGTCCAAGTATCGGGAGCAATCAGCCCCAGCATTTT
CASSPSIGSNQPQHF
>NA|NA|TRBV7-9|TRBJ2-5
TGTGCCAGCAGCCAGACGGGGGCCCCAGAGACCCAGTACTTC
CASSQTGAPETQYF
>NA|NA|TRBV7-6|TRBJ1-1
TGTGCCAGCAGACGTACAGGGAACACTGAAGCTTTCTTT
CASRRTGNTEAFF
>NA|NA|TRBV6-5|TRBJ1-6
TGTGCCAGCAGTTACTCGACCAGGGGAAATTCACCCCTCCACTTT
CASSYSTRGNSPLHF
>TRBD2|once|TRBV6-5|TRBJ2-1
TGTGCCAGCAGTTTCACTCTAGCGGGGGACTACAATGAGCAGTTCTTC
CASSFTLAGDYNEQFF
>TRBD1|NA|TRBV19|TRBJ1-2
TGTGCCAGTAGCTTACGGGACAGGGGGCGCGAGAACTATGGCTACACCTTC
CASSLRDRGRENYGYTF
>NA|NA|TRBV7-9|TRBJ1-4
TGTGCCAGCAGCTTAGGGGGGCAGGGAAGAAGTTTGAGTGAAAAACTGTTTTTT
CASSLGGQGRSLSEKLFF
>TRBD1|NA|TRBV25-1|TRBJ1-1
TGTGCCAGCAGTGACGGCTGGACAGGGGGTTCATTCTCTTTCTTT
CASSDGWTGGSFSFF
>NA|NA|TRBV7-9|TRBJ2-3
TGTGCCAGCAGCTTACTTTCTAGCACAGATACGCAGTATTTT
CASSLLSSTDTQYF
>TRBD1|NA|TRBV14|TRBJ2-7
TGTGCCAGCAGCCAGACAGGGAACGTCCACGAGCAGTACTTC
CASSQTGNVHEQYF
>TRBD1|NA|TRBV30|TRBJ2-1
TGTGCCTGGAGTTCAGCGCCAGGGGGTGATGAGCAGTTCTTC
CAWSSAPGGDEQFF
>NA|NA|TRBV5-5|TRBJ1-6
TGTGCCAGCAGCGCCCCCCCGGGCCTTTATTCACCCCTCCACTTT
CASSAPPGLYSPLHF
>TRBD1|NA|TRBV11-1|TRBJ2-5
TGTGCCAGCAGCCAAACCGGGACAGGGACAGAGACCCAGTACTTC
CASSQTGTGTETQYF
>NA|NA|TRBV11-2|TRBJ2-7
TGTGCCAGCAGCGTCGGAGGCACCTACGAGCAGTACTTC
CASSVGGTYEQYF
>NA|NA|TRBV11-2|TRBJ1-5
TGTGCCAGCAGCCCTTCCGGGGGTCACAATCAGCCCCAGCATTTT
CASSPSGGHNQPQHF
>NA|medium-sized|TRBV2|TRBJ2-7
TGTGCCAGCACTAGTACGTACGAGCAGTACTTC
CASTSTYEQYF
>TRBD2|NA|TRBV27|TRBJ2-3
TGTGCCAGCAGTTTCCCCGGACTAGAGACAGATACGCAGTATTTT
CASSFPGLETDTQYF
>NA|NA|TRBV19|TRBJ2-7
TGTGCCAGTAGTTCACCCGACTGGCGCGTACGAAACGAGCAGTACTTC
CASSSPDWRVRNEQYF
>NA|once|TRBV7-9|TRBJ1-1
TGTGCCAGCAGCCCTCCTCGGAAACTGAACACTGAAGCTTTCTTT
CASSPPRKLNTEAFF
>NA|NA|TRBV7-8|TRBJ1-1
TGTGCCAGCAGCTTAGGTCAGAACACTGAAGCTTTCTTT
CASSLGQNTEAFF
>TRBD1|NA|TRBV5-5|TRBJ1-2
TGTGCCAGCAGCTTGGGTGGGACAGGTTATGGCTACACCTTC
CASSLGGTGYGYTF
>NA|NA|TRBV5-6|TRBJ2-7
TGTGCCAGCACCGCCGAGCGGGCTCCCTACGAGCAGTACTTC
CASTAERAPYEQYF
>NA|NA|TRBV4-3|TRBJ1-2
TGCGCCAGCAGCCAAGACCAAGACCAGATGAACTATGGCTACACCTTC
CASSQDQDQMNYGYTF
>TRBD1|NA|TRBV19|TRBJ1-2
TGTGCCAGTAGTCCCGGGACAGGATGGTATGGCTACACCTTC
CASSPGTGWYGYTF
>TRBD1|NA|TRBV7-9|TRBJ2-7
TGTGCCAGCAGCGGGCTACAGGGGTCCTACGAGCAGTACTTC
CASSGLQGSYEQYF
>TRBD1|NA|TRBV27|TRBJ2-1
TGTGCCAGCTACCAAATAGGGGGCATGAATGAGCAGTTCTTC
CASYQIGGMNEQFF